A single sample is the source of the 9 T cell receptor beta chains below, sequenced in a study of brain metastases from non-small cell lung cancer. Method: immunoSEQ multiplex PCR; TCRdb's copy keeps in-frame clones and lacks some. Of roughly 2,000 clones in the sample, less than 95% were seen once. Sequencing input: primary lung tumor tissue. The source is a donor aged 40 or older with non-small cell lung cancer.

This chain connects TRBV9 to TRBJ2-5; unclear D gene. The length of the CDR3 is 13 residues. V was trimmed by 0 bases and J by 4 bases, leaving 7 bases between them. CDR1 is SGDLS and CDR2 is YYNGEE in the germline V gene. CDR3 DNA sequence: TGTGCCAGCAGCGTAGGCTTTACAGAGACCCAGTACTTC. This sequence encodes CASSVGFTETQYF.

The chain is built from TRBV7-2 and TRBJ2-5; 7 nucleotides agree with TRBD2. The V and J ends lost 5 bases and 3 bases, in that order; junction bases with no gene match: 6. The CDR3 contains 14 residues. Germline assignment: CDR1 SGHTA and CDR2 FQGNSA. CDR3 amino acids: CASSPRGGKETQYF. DNA for the CDR3: TGTGCCAGCAGCCCCCGGGGAGGGAAAGAGACCCAGTACTTC.

The V gene is TRBV29-1, the J gene TRBJ2-1; TRBD2 matches 8 bases. The CDR3 loop spans 15 amino acids. The trim removed 1 base at V and 7 bases at J, leaving 9 bases unmatched. Germline V gene lookup returns CDR1 SQVTM and CDR2 ANQGSEA. CDR3 coding DNA: TGCAGCGTTGAAGTCGGAGCGGGAGTTAGAAATGAGCAGTTCTTC. Protein product: CSVEVGAGVRNEQFF.

V is TRBV29-1 and J is TRBJ2-7, with TRBD1 identical over 7 bases. The CDR3 consists of 13 residues. V trimming: 1 base; J trimming: 6 bases; junction bases outside the gene matches: 6. Germline CDR1 and CDR2: SQVTM and ANQGSEA. The DNA of the CDR3 is TGCAGCGTTGAAGTGGGTGCAGGGGGCGAGCAGTACTTC. It is translated as CSVEVGAGGEQYF.

This rearrangement joins TRBV6-4 to TRBJ2-1, with 11 bases identical to TRBD2. The germline CDR1 and CDR2 sequences are MRHNA and SNTAGT. The CDR3 extends over 15 amino acids. The J segment lost 7 bases and the V segment lost 5 bases, leaving 7 bases of the junction unmatched. The CDR3 reads CASSPGTSGGNEQFF. The CDR3 region has the DNA TGTGCCAGCAGTCCCGGGACTAGCGGCGGAAATGAGCAGTTCTTC.

This chain connects TRBV7-9 to TRBJ2-5; D remains ambiguous. The CDR3 consists of 13 residues. The germline V gene has CDR1 SEHNR and CDR2 FQNEAQ (reference sequence). V was cut by 6 bases and J by 9 bases, with 17 bases left in between. The CDR3 here is CASRKDAGGAQYF. For the CDR3, the DNA is TGTGCCAGCAGAAAGGACGCCGGTGGGGCCCAGTACTTC. The whole variable domain, filled in from reference TRBV7-9 and TRBJ2-5, reads DTGVSQNPRHKITKRGQNVTFRCDPISEHNRLYWYRQTLGQGPEFLTYFQNEAQLEKSRLLSDRFSAERPKGSFSTLEIQRTEQGDSAMYLCASRKDAGGAQYFGPGTRLLVL.

This clone was picked up one time. The chain combines TRBV6-1 with TRBJ2-7, with TRBD2 identical over 11 bases. The CDR3 contains 17 residues. CDR1 is MNHNS, CDR2 SASEGT, per germline. V trimming: 1 base; J trimming: 2 bases; junction bases outside the gene matches: 7. CDR3 in amino acids: CASSEEHLAGGAYEQYF. The CDR3 bases are TGTGCCAGCAGTGAAGAACACCTAGCGGGGGGTGCCTACGAGCAGTACTTC.

The CDR3 loop is CASSLGGGAGETQYF. The CDR3 DNA follows: TGTGCCAGCAGCTTAGGCGGGGGGGCCGGAGAGACCCAGTACTTC. The V call is TRBV7-9, the J call TRBJ2-5; 9 positions agree with TRBD2. The CDR3 extends over 15 amino acids. Germline CDR1 and CDR2: SEHNR and FQNEAQ (reference sequence). The V gene end was trimmed by 1 base and the J gene end by 4 bases; junction bases not matched to a gene: 4.

This chain joins TRBV7-2 and TRBJ2-3, with D perhaps given as TRBD1 or TRBD2 (6 bases each). The CDR3 runs to 15 residues. V was cut by 7 bases and J by 1 base, with 15 bases left in between. Germline V CDR1 and CDR2: SGHTA, FQGNSA. The CDR3 spells CASTLGGAGTDTQYF. CDR3 sequence (DNA): TGTGCCAGCACTCTCGGGGGCGCCGGCACAGATACGCAGTATTTT.